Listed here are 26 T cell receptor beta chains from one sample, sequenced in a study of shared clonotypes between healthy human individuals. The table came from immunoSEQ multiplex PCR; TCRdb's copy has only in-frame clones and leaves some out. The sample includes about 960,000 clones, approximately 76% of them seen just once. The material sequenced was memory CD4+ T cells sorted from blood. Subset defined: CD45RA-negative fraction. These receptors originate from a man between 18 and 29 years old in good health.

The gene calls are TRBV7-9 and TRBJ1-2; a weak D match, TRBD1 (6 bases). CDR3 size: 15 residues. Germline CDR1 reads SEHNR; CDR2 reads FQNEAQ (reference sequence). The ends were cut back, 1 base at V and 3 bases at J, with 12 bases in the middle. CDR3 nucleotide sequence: TGTGCCAGCAGCTTAGTGGCGGGACACGACTATGGCTACACCTTC. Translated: CASSLVAGHDYGYTF.

In DNA, the CDR3 is TGTGCCAGCAGACCCGGCCCGCACACAAACACTGAAGCTTTCTTT. This translates into CASRPGPHTNTEAFF. The rearrangement joins TRBV11-2 to TRBJ1-1; D ambiguous. There are 15 residues in the CDR3. The germline CDR1 and CDR2 sequences are SGHAT and FQNNGV. Trimming stripped 6 bases from V and 2 bases from J, with 16 bases between.

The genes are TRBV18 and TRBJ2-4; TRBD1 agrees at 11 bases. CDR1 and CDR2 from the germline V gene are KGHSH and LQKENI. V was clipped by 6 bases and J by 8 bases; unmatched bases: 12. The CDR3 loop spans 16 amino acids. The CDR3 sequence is CASSRTGGPGADIQYF. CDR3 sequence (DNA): TGTGCCAGCTCCCGGACAGGGGGCCCCGGAGCGGACATTCAGTACTTC. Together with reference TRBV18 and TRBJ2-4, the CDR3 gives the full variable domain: NAGVMQNPRHLVRRRGQEARLRCSPMKGHSHVYWYRQLPEEGLKFMVYLQKENIIDESGMPKERFSAEFPKEGPSILRIQQVVRGDSAAYFCASSRTGGPGADIQYFGAGTRLSVL.

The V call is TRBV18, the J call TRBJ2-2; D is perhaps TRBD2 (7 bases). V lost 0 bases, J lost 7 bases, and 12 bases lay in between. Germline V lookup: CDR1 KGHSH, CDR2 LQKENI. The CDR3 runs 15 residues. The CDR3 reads CASSPPGGLGGELFF. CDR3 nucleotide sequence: TGTGCCAGCTCACCACCCGGGGGGCTTGGCGGGGAGCTGTTTTTT.

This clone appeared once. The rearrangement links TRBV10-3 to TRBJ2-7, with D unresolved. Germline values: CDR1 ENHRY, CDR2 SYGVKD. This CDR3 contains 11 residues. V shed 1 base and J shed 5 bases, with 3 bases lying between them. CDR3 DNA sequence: TGTGCCATCAGTGAGTTGAACGAGCAGTACTTC. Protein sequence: CAISELNEQYF.

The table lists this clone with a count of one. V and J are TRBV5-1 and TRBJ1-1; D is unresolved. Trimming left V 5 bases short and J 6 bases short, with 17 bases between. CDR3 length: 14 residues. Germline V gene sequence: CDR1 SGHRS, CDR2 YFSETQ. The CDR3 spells CASRPTLGGSEAFF. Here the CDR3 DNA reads TGCGCCAGCAGACCTACTCTAGGCGGTTCTGAAGCTTTCTTT.

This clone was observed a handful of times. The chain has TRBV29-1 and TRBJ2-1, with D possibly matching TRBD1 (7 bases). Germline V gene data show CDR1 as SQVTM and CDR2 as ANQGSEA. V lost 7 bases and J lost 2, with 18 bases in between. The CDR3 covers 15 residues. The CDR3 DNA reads TGCAGCGCCAAAGGTGGAGGGGGCGCCTACAATGAGCAGTTCTTC. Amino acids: CSAKGGGGAYNEQFF.

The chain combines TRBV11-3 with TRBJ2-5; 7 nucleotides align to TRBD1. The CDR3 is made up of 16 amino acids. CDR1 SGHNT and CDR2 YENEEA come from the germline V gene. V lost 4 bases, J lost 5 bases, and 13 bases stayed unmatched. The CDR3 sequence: CASSSGEKGAKETQYF. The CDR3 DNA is TGTGCCAGCAGCTCCGGGGAAAAGGGGGCCAAGGAGACCCAGTACTTC.

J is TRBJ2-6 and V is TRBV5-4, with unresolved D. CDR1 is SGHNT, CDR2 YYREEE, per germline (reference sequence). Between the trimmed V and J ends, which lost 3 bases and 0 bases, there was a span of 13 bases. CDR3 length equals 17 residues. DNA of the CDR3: TGTGCCAGCAGCTCCCTGGGGTTTACCTCTGGGGCCAACGTCCTGACTTTC. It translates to CASSSLGFTSGANVLTF.

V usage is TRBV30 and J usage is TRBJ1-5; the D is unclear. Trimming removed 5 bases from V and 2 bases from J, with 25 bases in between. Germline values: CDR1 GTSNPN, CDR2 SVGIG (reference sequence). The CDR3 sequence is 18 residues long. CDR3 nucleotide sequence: TGTGCCTGGGGGCCTGGCCTGTCTCCGCTCGGGGGCAATCAGCCCCAGCATTTT. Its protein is CAWGPGLSPLGGNQPQHF.

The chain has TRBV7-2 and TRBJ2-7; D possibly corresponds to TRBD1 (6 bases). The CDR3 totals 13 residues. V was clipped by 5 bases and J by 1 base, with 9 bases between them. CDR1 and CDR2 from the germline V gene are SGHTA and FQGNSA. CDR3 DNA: TGTGCCAGCAGCGAACAGGGTTCCTACGAGCAGTACTTC. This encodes CASSEQGSYEQYF. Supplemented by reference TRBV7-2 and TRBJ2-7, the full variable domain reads GAGVSQSPSNKVTEKGKDVELRCDPISGHTALYWYRQSLGQGLEFLIYFQGNSAPDKSGLPSDRFSAERTGGSVSTLTIQRTQQEDSAVYLCASSEQGSYEQYFGPGTRLTVT.

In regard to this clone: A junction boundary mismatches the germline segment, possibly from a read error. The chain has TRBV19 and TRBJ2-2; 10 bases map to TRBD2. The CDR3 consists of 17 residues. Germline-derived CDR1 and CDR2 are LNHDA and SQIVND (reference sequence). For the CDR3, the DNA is TGTGCCAGTAGTATGACCCAGGGACTAGCGAAGACCGGGGAGCTGTTTTTT. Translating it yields CASSMTQGLAKTGELFF.

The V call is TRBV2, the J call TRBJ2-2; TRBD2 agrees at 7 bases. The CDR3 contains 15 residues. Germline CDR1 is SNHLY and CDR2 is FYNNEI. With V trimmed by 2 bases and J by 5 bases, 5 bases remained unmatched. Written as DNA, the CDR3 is TGTGCCAGCAGTGAAATGGCGGGAGTTACCGGGGAGCTGTTTTTT. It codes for CASSEMAGVTGELFF. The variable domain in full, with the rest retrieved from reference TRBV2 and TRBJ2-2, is EPEVTQTPSHQVTQMGQEVILRCVPISNHLYFYWYRQILGQKVEFLVSFYNNEISEKSEIFDDQFSVERPDGSNFTLKIRSTKLEDSAMYFCASSEMAGVTGELFFGEGSRLTVL.

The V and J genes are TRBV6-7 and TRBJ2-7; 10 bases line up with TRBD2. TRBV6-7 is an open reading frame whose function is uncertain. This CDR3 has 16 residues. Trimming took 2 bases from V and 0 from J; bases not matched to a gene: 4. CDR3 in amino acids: CASSYPRTSGSYEQYF. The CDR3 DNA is TGTGCCAGCAGTTACCCCCGGACTAGCGGCTCCTACGAGCAGTACTTC.

The CDR3 spells CASSLGWDRETEAFF. The CDR3 nucleotides are TGTGCCAGCAGCTTAGGGTGGGACAGAGAAACTGAAGCTTTCTTT. The rearrangement links TRBV7-9 to TRBJ1-1; 7 bases are a match to TRBD1. CDR1 is SEHNR and CDR2 is FQNEAQ in the germline V gene (reference sequence). The length of the CDR3 is 15 residues. Trimming took 1 base from V and 5 from J; bases not matched to a gene: 7. The full variable domain, rest sourced from reference TRBV7-9 and TRBJ1-1, is DTGVSQNPRHKITKRGQNVTFRCDPISEHNRLYWYRQTLGQGPEFLTYFQNEAQLEKSRLLSDRFSAERPKGSFSTLEIQRTEQGDSAMYLCASSLGWDRETEAFFGQGTRLTVV.

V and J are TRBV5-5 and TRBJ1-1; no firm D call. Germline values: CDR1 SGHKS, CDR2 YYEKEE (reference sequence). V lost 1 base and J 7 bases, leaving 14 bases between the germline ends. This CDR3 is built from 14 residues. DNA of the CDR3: TGTGCCAGCAGCTTGATGGGAGAGATCGGTGAAGCTTTCTTT. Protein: CASSLMGEIGEAFF.

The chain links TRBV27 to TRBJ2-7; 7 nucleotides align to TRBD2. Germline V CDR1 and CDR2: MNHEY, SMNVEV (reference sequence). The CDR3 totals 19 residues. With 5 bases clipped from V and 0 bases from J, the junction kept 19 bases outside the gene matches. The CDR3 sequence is CASSKRGGSSPFSSYEQYF. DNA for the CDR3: TGTGCCAGCAGTAAAAGGGGCGGGAGCTCCCCCTTCAGCTCCTACGAGCAGTACTTC.

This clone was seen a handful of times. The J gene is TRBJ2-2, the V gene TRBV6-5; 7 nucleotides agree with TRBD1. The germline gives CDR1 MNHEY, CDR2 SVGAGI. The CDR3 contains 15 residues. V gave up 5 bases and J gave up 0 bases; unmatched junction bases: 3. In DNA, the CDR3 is TGTGCCAGCAGTGTGGACAGGTCGAACACCGGGGAGCTGTTTTTT. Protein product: CASSVDRSNTGELFF.

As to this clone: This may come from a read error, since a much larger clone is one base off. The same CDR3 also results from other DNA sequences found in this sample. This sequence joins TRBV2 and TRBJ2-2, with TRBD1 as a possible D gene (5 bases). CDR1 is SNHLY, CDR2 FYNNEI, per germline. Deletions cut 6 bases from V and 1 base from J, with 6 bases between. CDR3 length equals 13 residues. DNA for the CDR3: TGTGCCAGCAGCGGACAGAACACCGGGGAGCTGTTTTTT. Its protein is CASSGQNTGELFF.

The CDR3 protein is CASSERGKNTEAFF. The CDR3 DNA reads as TGTGCCAGCAGTGAACGGGGGAAGAACACTGAAGCTTTCTTT. V is TRBV2 and J is TRBJ1-1, with D possibly TRBD1 on 5 matching bases. This CDR3 is 14 amino acids long. The ends were cut back, 2 bases at V and 1 base at J, with 8 bases in the middle. Germline V CDR1 and CDR2: SNHLY, FYNNEI.

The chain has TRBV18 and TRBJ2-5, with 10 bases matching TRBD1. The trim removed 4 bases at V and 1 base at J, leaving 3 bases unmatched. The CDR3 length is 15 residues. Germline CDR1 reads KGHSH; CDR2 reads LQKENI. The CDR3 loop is CASSLRTGGQETQYF. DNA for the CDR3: TGTGCCAGCTCACTTCGGACAGGGGGCCAAGAGACCCAGTACTTC.

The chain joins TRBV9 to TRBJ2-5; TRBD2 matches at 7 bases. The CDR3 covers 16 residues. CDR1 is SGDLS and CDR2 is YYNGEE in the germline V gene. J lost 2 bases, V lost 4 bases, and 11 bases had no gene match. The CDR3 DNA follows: TGTGCCAGCAGCCCGGGCTTGGGCGGGGGTCAAGAGACCCAGTACTTC. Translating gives CASSPGLGGGQETQYF.

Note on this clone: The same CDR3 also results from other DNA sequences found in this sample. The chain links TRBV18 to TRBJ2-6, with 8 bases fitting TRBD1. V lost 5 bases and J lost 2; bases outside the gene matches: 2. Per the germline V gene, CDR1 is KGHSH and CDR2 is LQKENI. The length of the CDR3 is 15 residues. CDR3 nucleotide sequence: TGTGCCAGCTCATCGACAGGGGCTGGGGCCAACGTCCTGACTTTC. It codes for CASSSTGAGANVLTF. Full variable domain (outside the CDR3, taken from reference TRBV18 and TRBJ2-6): NAGVMQNPRHLVRRRGQEARLRCSPMKGHSHVYWYRQLPEEGLKFMVYLQKENIIDESGMPKERFSAEFPKEGPSILRIQQVVRGDSAAYFCASSSTGAGANVLTFGAGSRLTVL.

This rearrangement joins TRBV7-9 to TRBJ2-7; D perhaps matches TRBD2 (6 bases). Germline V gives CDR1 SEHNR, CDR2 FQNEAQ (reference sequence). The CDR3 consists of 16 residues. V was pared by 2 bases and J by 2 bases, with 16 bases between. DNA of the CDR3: TGTGCCAGCAGCTTAACCCCGGGGACTTCAGCCTACGAGCAGTACTTC. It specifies CASSLTPGTSAYEQYF.

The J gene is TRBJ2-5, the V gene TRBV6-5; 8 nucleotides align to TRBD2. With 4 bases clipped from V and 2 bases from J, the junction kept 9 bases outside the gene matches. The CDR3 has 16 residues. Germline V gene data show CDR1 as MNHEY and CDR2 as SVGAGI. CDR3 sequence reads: CASSFSVKRGQETQYF. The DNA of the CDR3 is TGTGCCAGCAGTTTCTCCGTTAAGCGGGGGCAAGAGACCCAGTACTTC.

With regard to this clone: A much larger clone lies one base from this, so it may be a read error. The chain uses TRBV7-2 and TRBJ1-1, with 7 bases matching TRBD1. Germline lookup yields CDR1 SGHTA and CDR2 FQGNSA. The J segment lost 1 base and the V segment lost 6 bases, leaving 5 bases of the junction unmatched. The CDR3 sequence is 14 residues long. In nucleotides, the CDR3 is TGTGCCAGCAGTCTGGGACAGCAGAACACTGAAGCTTTCTTT. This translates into CASSLGQQNTEAFF.